A selection of T cell receptor beta chains follows, all from one sample in a study of cytomegalovirus exposure and HLA in healthy donors. Measured with immunoSEQ multiplex PCR; TCRdb has only the in-frame clones, and not every one. The sample includes roughly 200,000 clones, 60% to 85% seen only once; the top ten take around 5.7%. Sample: PBMCs. All receptors come from a man aged 35-49 years in good health and CMV-seronegative. CDR3s include the opening cysteine and the closing phenylalanine or tryptophan. The D gene is left open where the match is weak. A row's size may be missing; if present it is once, few, many or a size class.

>TRBJ1-5|TRBV9|NA|NA
CASSVGKGGNQPQHF
TGTGCCAGCAGCGTAGGTAAGGGAGGCAATCAGCCCCAGCATTTT
>TRBJ1-6|TRBV19|NA|NA
CASRKPNSPLHF
TGTGCCAGTAGGAAGCCTAATTCACCCCTCCACTTT
>TRBJ2-7|TRBV10-3|TRBD1|once
CAISGDRAYEQYF
TGTGCCATCAGTGGGGACAGGGCTTACGAGCAGTACTTC
>TRBJ1-3|TRBV29-1|NA|NA
CSVSLDTKSGNTIYF
TGCAGCGTTTCCTTAGACACGAAATCTGGAAACACCATATATTTT
>TRBJ2-1|TRBV9|NA|NA
CAKQANSYNEQFF
TGTGCCAAACAGGCTAACTCCTACAATGAGCAGTTCTTC
>TRBJ2-3|TRBV9|NA|NA
CASSGDTTDTQYF
TGTGCCAGCAGCGGAGACACCACAGATACGCAGTATTTT
>TRBJ2-7|TRBV18|NA|NA
CASSPRQYEQYF
TGTGCCAGCTCCCCACGACAGTACGAGCAGTACTTC
>TRBJ2-7|TRBV5-1|NA|NA
CASSPGFGGKASYEQYF
TGCGCCAGCAGCCCGGGGTTCGGGGGTAAAGCCTCCTACGAGCAGTACTTC
>TRBJ2-7|TRBV19|NA|NA
CASNPGTRSHEQYF
TGTGCCAGTAACCCGGGGACAAGGTCCCACGAGCAGTACTTC
>TRBJ1-2|TRBV7-9|TRBD1|NA
CASSLSQGVGTF
TGTGCCAGCAGCTTGTCCCAGGGGGTGGGCACCTTC
>TRBJ2-7|TRBV21-1|NA|NA
CASSQPDRLGADEQYF
TGTGCCAGCAGCCAGCCCGACAGGCTGGGCGCCGACGAGCAGTACTTC
>TRBJ1-4|TRBV2|NA|once
CASSVPTGTNEKLFF
TGTGCCAGCAGTGTACCGACAGGAACTAATGAAAAACTGTTTTTT
>TRBJ2-5|TRBV10-3|NA|NA
CAISGQGRRKETQYF
TGTGCCATCAGCGGACAAGGACGCCGGAAAGAGACCCAGTACTTC
>TRBJ2-3|TRBV19|TRBD2|NA
CASSIAGGSTDTQYF
TGTGCCAGTAGTATCGCGGGGGGCTCCACAGATACGCAGTATTTT
>TRBJ2-1|TRBV29-1|NA|NA
CSVVKGVNEQFF
TGCAGCGTTGTAAAGGGGGTGAATGAGCAGTTCTTC
>TRBJ1-1|TRBV7-8|NA|few
CASSLAGRDTEAFF
TGTGCCAGCAGCTTAGCAGGGAGAGACACTGAAGCTTTCTTT
>TRBJ2-2|TRBV5-1|TRBD1|NA
CASSWTGPTGELFF
TGCGCCAGCAGTTGGACAGGGCCCACCGGGGAGCTGTTTTTT
>TRBJ1-1|TRBV7-2|TRBD1|NA
CASTTGVFTEAFF
TGTGCCAGCACAACAGGGGTTTTCACTGAAGCTTTCTTT